These 17 T cell receptor beta chains share one sample of origin, sequenced in a study of T cells in Graves' hyperthyroidism and ophthalmopathy. Researchers took RNA transcripts and amplified the TCR beta CDR3 regions from them. HTBI primers were the set used in a first-round RT-PCR of the TCR CDR3. Using its own MiXCR run on the multiplex PCR reads, TCRdb lists one record per CDR3 protein. The data hold some 360,000 distinct CDR3 sequences, with 15% to 20% observed a single time. Sequencing was performed on blood. The receptors shown here come from a woman aged 40 to 50 with Graves' ophthalmopathy.

This clonotype was seen ten or more times. This chain joins TRBV28 and TRBJ1-1; D is unclear. Trimming removed 6 bases from V and 5 bases from J, with 10 bases in between. The CDR3 consists of 12 residues. Germline assignment: CDR1 MDHEN and CDR2 SYDVKM. CDR3 DNA: TGTGCCAGCAGGTCGGTCGGGACTGAAGCTTTCTTT. This encodes CASRSVGTEAFF.

This clonotype was seen ten or more times. This chain connects TRBV2 to TRBJ1-5; D not resolved. The CDR3 extends over 13 amino acids. Trimming shortened V by 8 bases and J by 13 bases, and 21 bases separated the two germline ends. Germline V CDR1 and CDR2: SNHLY, FYNNEI. The CDR3 loop reads CASRSSVGGSQHF. The CDR3 DNA reads as TGTGCCAGCCGGAGTTCCGTTGGCGGGTCGCAGCATTTT.

This clonotype came up many times. The chain couples TRBV12-5 to TRBJ1-1; 7 bases agree with TRBD1. CDR1 and CDR2 from the germline V gene are LGHNT and FRNRAP. The CDR3 is made up of 15 amino acids. V shed 3 bases and J 3 bases; nucleotides not matched to a gene: 7. CDR3 bases: TGTGCTAGTGGTTTAAAGGGGGCGCAGGACACTGAAGCTTTCTTT. Translated: CASGLKGAQDTEAFF. Full variable domain (rest looked up from reference TRBV12-5 and TRBJ1-1): DARVTQTPRHKVTEMGQEVTMRCQPILGHNTVFWYRQTMMQGLELLAYFRNRAPLDDSGMPKDRFSAEMPDATLATLKIQPSEPRDSAVYFCASGLKGAQDTEAFFGQGTRLTVV.

This clonotype was detected ten times or more. The V and J genes are TRBV2 and TRBJ2-5, with 11 bases aligning to TRBD1. Trimming at V came to 5 bases and at J to 5 bases, leaving 7 bases not matched to a gene. This CDR3 has 15 residues. Germline lookup yields CDR1 SNHLY and CDR2 FYNNEI. CDR3 amino acids: CASSWDRGVLETQYF. CDR3 bases: TGTGCCAGCAGTTGGGACAGGGGGGTTTTGGAGACCCAGTACTTC.

This clonotype appeared many times. V is TRBV5-1 and J is TRBJ2-7, with D perhaps matching TRBD1 (6 bases). This CDR3 has 12 amino acids. The germline gives CDR1 SGHRS, CDR2 YFSETQ. V was clipped by 2 bases and J by 5 bases, with 8 bases between them. The CDR3 nucleotides read TGCGCCAGCAGCTTCGAGGGGGACGAGCAGTACTTC. Protein: CASSFEGDEQYF.

This clonotype came up many times. This chain joins TRBV28 and TRBJ2-2; D is tentatively TRBD1 or TRBD2 (5 bases each). CDR1 is MDHEN, CDR2 SYDVKM, per germline. The CDR3 has 16 residues. Trimming stripped 4 bases from V and 3 bases from J, with 15 bases between. DNA for the CDR3: TGTGCCAGCAGTTCAAGGGACGGACTTTACACCGGGGAGCTGTTTTTT. Encoded protein: CASSSRDGLYTGELFF.

This clonotype was counted ten times or more. The rearrangement links TRBV12-3 or TRBV12-4 to TRBJ2-7; D possibly uses TRBD1 or TRBD2 (5 bases each). Between the trimmed V and J ends, which lost 4 bases and 6 bases, there was a span of 7 bases. This CDR3 region has 11 residues. In DNA, the CDR3 is TGTGCCAGCAGTTCAGGGACCGAGCAGTACTTC. Protein sequence: CASSSGTEQYF.

This clonotype was counted ten times or more. This chain uses TRBV5-1 with TRBJ2-5; TRBD2 agrees at 10 bases. Trimming at V came to 5 bases and at J to 4 bases, leaving 8 bases not matched to a gene. This CDR3 contains 15 residues. Germline V gene lookup returns CDR1 SGHRS and CDR2 YFSETQ. The DNA for the CDR3 is TGCGCCAGCAGGCAGATTAGCGGGAGGTCAGAGACCCAGTACTTC. This sequence encodes CASRQISGRSETQYF. Looking up the rest from reference TRBV5-1 and TRBJ2-5 gives the full variable domain: KAGVTQTPRYLIKTRGQQVTLSCSPISGHRSVSWYQQTPGQGLQFLFEYFSETQRNKGNFPGRFSGRQFSNSRSEMNVSTLELGDSALYLCASRQISGRSETQYFGPGTRLLVL.

This clonotype was counted ten times or more. The chain recombines TRBV28 with TRBJ2-2, with TRBD1 identical over 8 bases. The CDR3 runs 15 residues. CDR1 is MDHEN and CDR2 is SYDVKM in the germline V gene. V gave up 5 bases and J gave up 0 bases; unmatched junction bases: 2. CDR3 amino acids: CASSRDRTNTGELFF. Written as DNA, the CDR3 is TGTGCCAGCAGTAGGGACAGGACGAACACCGGGGAGCTGTTTTTT.

This clonotype was seen many times. Compared with germline, one end of the junction differs, possibly owing to a read error. This chain's CDR3 is CAARDRECYEQYF. The CDR3, as DNA: TGTGCCGCCAGAGACAGGGAATGCTACGAGCAGTACTTC. This chain joins TRBV24-1 and TRBJ2-7; 7 bases align to TRBD1. The CDR3 has 13 amino acids. Germline V gene sequence: CDR1 KGHDR, CDR2 SFDVKD.

This clonotype was picked up many times. The rearrangement uses TRBV20-1 and TRBJ1-1; D not resolved. Germline CDR1 reads DFQATT; CDR2 reads SNEGSKA (reference sequence). V lost 2 bases, J lost 4 bases, and 8 bases lay in between. The CDR3 runs to 12 residues. CDR3 DNA: TGCAGTGCTAGACCCGGGATCACTGAAGCTTTCTTT. It codes for CSARPGITEAFF.

This clonotype was seen many times. The J gene is TRBJ2-7, the V gene TRBV3-1; possibly TRBD2 for D (6 bases). Trimming pared 3 bases from V and 6 bases from J, leaving 6 bases between. Germline CDR1 LGHDT, CDR2 YNNKEL (reference sequence). The CDR3 totals 11 residues. The CDR3 DNA sequence: TGTGCCAGCAGCCAGACTAGCGAGCAGTACTTC. It translates to CASSQTSEQYF.

At least ten counts were recorded for this clonotype. The rearrangement uses TRBV12-3 or TRBV12-4 and TRBJ1-2; no clear D gene. V dropped 3 bases and J dropped 3 bases, with 11 bases sitting between them. This CDR3 is 14 amino acids long. The CDR3 DNA sequence: TGTGCCAGCAGTTTGAGGCAGAGAGACTATGGCTACACCTTC. Translating it yields CASSLRQRDYGYTF.

In this sample, this clonotype turned up many times. The rearrangement uses TRBV28 and TRBJ2-5; 9 nucleotides match TRBD1. With 4 bases clipped from V and 5 bases from J, the junction kept 5 bases outside the gene matches. The CDR3 length is 14 residues. CDR1 is MDHEN, CDR2 SYDVKM, per germline. CDR3 sequence (DNA): TGTGCCAGCAGTTATACAGGGGGCGACGAGACCCAGTACTTC. Translation: CASSYTGGDETQYF.

This clonotype was seen many times. The chain employs TRBV6-1 and TRBJ2-2; a possible D gene is TRBD2 (6 bases). CDR3 length equals 12 residues. Germline V gene data show CDR1 as MNHNS and CDR2 as SASEGT. Trimming took off 10 bases at V and 7 bases at J, with 13 bases between the two ends. CDR3 protein: CATGGPGGELFF. CDR3 DNA sequence: TGTGCCACCGGAGGGCCCGGCGGGGAGCTGTTTTTT.

There are many counts of this clonotype. CDR3: CATSSRSGKANTGELFF. The CDR3, as DNA: TGTGCCACCAGCTCCCGTAGCGGGAAAGCGAACACCGGGGAGCTGTTTTTT. This chain joins TRBV15 and TRBJ2-2, with 8 bases matching TRBD2. Trimming at V came to 5 bases and at J to 0 bases, leaving 8 bases not matched to a gene. The CDR3 spans 17 residues. Germline CDR1 and CDR2: LNHNV and YYDKDF (reference sequence).

There are many counts of this clonotype. The chain recombines TRBV29-1 with TRBJ2-5, with 9 bases identical to TRBD1. This CDR3 contains 15 residues. CDR1 SQVTM and CDR2 ANQGSEA come from the germline V gene. Trimming took 4 bases from V and 4 from J; bases not matched to a gene: 10. CDR3 DNA: TGCAGCGTTGCTCCCTCTTTGACAGGGGGAGAGACCCAGTACTTC. It codes for CSVAPSLTGGETQYF.